This TCR beta chain stems from a study of blood T cell repertoires in COVID-19 (TCRdb year 2020). Some background on the complete study: Samples covering the acute and convalescent phases of COVID-19 were provided by collaborators in the United States, Italy and Spain. The prospective study material was composed of cDNA or gDNA derived from T cells, B-cell-depleted T cells, or PBMCs. Subjects who had been exposed to COVID-19, were actively infected with it, or had recovered from it provided the deeply sampled blood TCRbeta repertoires that made up the dataset. The repertoires were released in a freely available public database meant as a resource for research on the immune response to SARS-CoV-2. The samples were drawn from two sources: the first 160 participants of the ongoing ImmuneRACE study, and approximately 1,300 subjects contributed by 6 global collaborators. The sample metadata nearly always contained a de-identified subject ID, COVID-19 status, age in years and sex. Where available, HLA class I and class II types were taken from metadata supplied by the sample provider and were not determined by assay-based typing. General findings and caveats noted by the study authors: How much clinical and demographic metadata was included differed by source and by participant, and the metadata was provided uncurated.

TCRbeta CDR3 regions were amplified from genomic DNA using the immunoSEQ Assay, a bias-controlled multiplex PCR. Concerning the study's data processing: The number of nucleated cells in each sample was estimated by amplification of reference gene primers within the assay. To quantify the absolute abundance of each unique TCRbeta CDR3 rearrangement, sequence reads were collapsed and filtered. Productive Simpson clonality was computed per sample as the square root of Simpson's diversity index over productive rearrangements. This is the immuneACCESS table as TCRdb keeps it, with only in-frame sequences that have V and J called. A part of the clones is gone; compared with another copy, unresolved V genes explain less than half, and the rest is unexplained. That table supplies the V and J calls and clone size; D and trimming were determined from the DNA. Present in this sample are approximately 220,000 clones, about 87% of which were seen just once. 2% to 3% of the sample belongs to the ten largest clones.

Participants in the prospective study were enrolled through a virtual design, were aged about 18 to 100 years, and lived in roughly 24 United States geographic areas. Cohort assignment in the prospective study relied on participant-reported clinical history from a screening survey and a study questionnaire. Mobile phlebotomists in the prospective study collected whole blood, serum and a nasopharyngeal or oropharyngeal swab from every participant. Prospective study participants could optionally give additional blood draws and questionnaires over an approximately 2-month period. Prospective study blood samples were shipped either frozen or at room temperature before DNA extraction. V is reduced by 1 base and J by 2 bases, leaving a spacing of 12 bases between them. CDR1 and CDR2 were assigned from the germline V gene as SGHDT and YYEEEE. From the cysteine up to the phenylalanine, the CDR3 has a length of 15 residues. Only the CDR3 region is kept as DNA, spanning 45 bases read in frame from base 1.

Note on this clone: Its cognate antigen has yet to be identified. No base quality values were provided; no much bigger clone lies one nucleotide off.

The rearrangement joined TRBV5-6 to TRBJ1-1; a tentative D match to TRBD1 spans 5 bases. The sequence was obtained from a woman in her 30s with acute COVID-19. Sequencing input: PBMCs or T cells enriched from blood (not recorded which). The CDR3 region reads CASSLILGGNTEAFF. At the DNA level, the sequence is TGTGCCAGCAGCTTGATATTGGGGGGAAACACTGAAGCTTTCTTT.